This T cell receptor beta chain was obtained from a study of cytomegalovirus exposure and HLA in healthy donors (dated by TCRdb to the late 2010s). General notes on the study: The 500 to 700 repertoires of the first cohort and the approximately 110 validation repertoires were produced on the same platform, according to a later analysis. The study was designed to test whether signatures of past pathogen exposure could be identified by cataloging public T cell receptors. Along with the approximately 670-subject first cohort, a separate validation cohort of around 110 different subjects was used. High-throughput TCR immunosequencing, statistical association of individual TCRs with disease status, and machine learning were combined to predict cytomegalovirus infection status. General study outcomes and caveats: It was suggested by the authors that the approach could potentially be generalized to other disease states and immunological phenotypes. A later analysis had no HLA typing for the validation cohort, so co-occurrence there was scored across all 110 or so repertoires. In vitro tests confirmed that a few of the cytomegalovirus-associated TCR beta chains recognize cytomegalovirus antigens. While some public TCRs were present in many individuals, most TCR sequences turned up only very rarely across donors. In a later analysis, TCRs clustered in the first cohort were found to also tend to co-occur in the roughly 110 validation repertoires, with 90% to 95% of cluster scores above 0. The study gave a list of about 150 TCR beta chains associated with cytomegalovirus. The classifier was reported to diagnose cytomegalovirus status with high specificity and sensitivity in both the original cohort and the validation cohort.

Comments on this clone: The antigen it binds to is not known. No base-level quality is on record; no much larger clone is a single base apart.

The donors belonged to the validation cohort of 120 subjects, which was separate from the approximately 700-subject first cohort. The library relied on the immunoSEQ multiplex PCR assay. Per the original workflow: A statistical classification framework was built to diagnose cytomegalovirus status from the catalog of TCR beta chain sequences. TCRdb retrieved this table from immuneACCESS and kept in-frame rearrangements only. Not all clones are present; in checked studies, unresolved V genes account for under half, and no reason is known for the remainder. The V and J calls and clone size come from that table; D and trimming were worked out from the DNA. Here the sample has some 98,000 clones; approximately 88% occur a single time. The ten largest account for 3.5% to 5% of the sample. Sequences were obtained from PBMCs. The receptor was derived from a woman aged 25 to 39 in good health and CMV-seronegative.

The nucleotide sequence is TGCGCCAGCAGCCAAGAACTCGCGGGAGGATCAGATACGCAGTATTTT. The resulting protein is CASSQELAGGSDTQYF. Recombination linked TRBV4-3 to TRBJ2-3; a stretch of 8 junction bases matches TRBD2. Germline trimming: 0 bases from V, 4 bases from J; junction bases outside gene matches: 6. Via the germline V gene, CDR1 is LGHNA and CDR2 YSLEER. The CDR3 spans 16 residues, from the cysteine through the phenylalanine. Only the CDR3 part of the read is kept: 48 bases, read in frame from the first base.